A single T cell receptor (beta chain) is shown here with its context. V gave up 8 bases and J gave up 5 bases, with 12 bases separating them. Germline V gives CDR1 MNHEY, CDR2 SMNVEV (reference sequence). CDR3 length equals 12 residues. PCR employed 60 Vbeta and 13 Jbeta primers. Some clones are missing from TCRdb's copy, which holds only in-frame ones; the method was immunoSEQ multiplex PCR. The sample shows approximately 150,000 clones, around 79% of them seen only once. These data come from a study of cytomegalovirus exposure and HLA in healthy donors. Specimen: PBMCs. This clonotype was sampled from a woman in her thirties in good health and CMV-seronegative. The chain has TRBV27 and TRBJ1-2; no clear D gene. The CDR3 DNA reads TGTGCCAGCGATGCCGGTCCATATGGCTACACCTTC. Translation gives CASDAGPYGYTF.